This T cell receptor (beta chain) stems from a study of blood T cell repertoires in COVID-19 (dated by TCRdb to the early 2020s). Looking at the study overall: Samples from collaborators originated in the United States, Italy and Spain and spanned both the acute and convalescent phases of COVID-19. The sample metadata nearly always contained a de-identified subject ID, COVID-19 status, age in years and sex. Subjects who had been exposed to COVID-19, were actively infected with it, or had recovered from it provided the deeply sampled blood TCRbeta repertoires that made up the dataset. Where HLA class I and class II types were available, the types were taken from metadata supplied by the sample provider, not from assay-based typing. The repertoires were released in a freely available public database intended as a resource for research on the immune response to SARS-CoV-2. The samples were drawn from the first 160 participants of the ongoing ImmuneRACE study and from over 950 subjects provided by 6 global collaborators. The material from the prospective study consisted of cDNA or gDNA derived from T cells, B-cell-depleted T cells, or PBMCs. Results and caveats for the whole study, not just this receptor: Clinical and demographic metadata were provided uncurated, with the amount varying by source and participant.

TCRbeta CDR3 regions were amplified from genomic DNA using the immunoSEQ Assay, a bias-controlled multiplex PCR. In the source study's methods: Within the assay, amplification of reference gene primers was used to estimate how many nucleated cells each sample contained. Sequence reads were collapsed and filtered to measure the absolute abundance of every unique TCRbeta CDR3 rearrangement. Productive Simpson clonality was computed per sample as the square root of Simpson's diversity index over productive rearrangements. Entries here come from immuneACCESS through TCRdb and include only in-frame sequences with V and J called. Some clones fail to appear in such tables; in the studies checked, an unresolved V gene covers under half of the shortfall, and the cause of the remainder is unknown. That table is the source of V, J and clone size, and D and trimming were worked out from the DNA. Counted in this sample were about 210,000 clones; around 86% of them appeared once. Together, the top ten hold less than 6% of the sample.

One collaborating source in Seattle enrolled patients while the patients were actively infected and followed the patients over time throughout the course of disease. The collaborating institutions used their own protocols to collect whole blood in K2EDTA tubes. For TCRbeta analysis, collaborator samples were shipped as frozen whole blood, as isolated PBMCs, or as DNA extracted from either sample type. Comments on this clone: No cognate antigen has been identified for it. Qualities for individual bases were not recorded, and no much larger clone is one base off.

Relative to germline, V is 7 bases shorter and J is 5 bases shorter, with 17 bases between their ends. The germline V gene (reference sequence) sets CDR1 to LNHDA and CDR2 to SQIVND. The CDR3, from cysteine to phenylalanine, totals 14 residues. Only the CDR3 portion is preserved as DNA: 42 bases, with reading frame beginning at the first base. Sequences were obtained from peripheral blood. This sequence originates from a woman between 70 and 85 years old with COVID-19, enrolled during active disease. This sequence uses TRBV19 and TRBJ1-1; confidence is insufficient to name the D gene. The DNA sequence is TGTGCCAGTACCGAACCGGGGAGGGTAACTGAAGCTTTCTTT. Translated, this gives CASTEPGRVTEAFF.